This T cell receptor beta chain is drawn from a study of identical twins. The CDR3 has 13 residues. V shed 2 bases and J shed 5 bases, with 9 bases lying between them. Germline V gene data show CDR1 as MNHEY and CDR2 as SVGEGT. TCRdb recomputed calls from the 5' RACE reads with MiXCR, one row per CDR3 protein. The sample includes around 1.7 million distinct CDR3 sequences, about 30% of them seen just once. The sample holds many counts of this clonotype. The TCR sequence derives from a newborn girl in good health. The chain joins TRBV6-2 or TRBV6-3 to TRBJ2-5; no firm D call. The sample consisted of cord blood. CDR3 nucleotides: TGTGCCAGCAGTTACGGTGTCCAGGAGACCCAGTACTTC. Its translation: CASSYGVQETQYF.